This TCR beta chain is drawn from a study of cytotoxic CD8 clonotypes in ibrutinib-treated CLL. Study-wide context: The cohort had about 11 relapsed/refractory and some 16 treatment-naive patients, 17 IGHV unmutated.

Of note for this clone: Its antigen is still unknown.

The intended depth for sequencing was 1 in 200,000 to 1 in 1 million T cells. Sequenced by immunoSEQ multiplex PCR; TCRdb stores in-frame clones only, minus some. The sample contains under 200,000 clones, over 65% of which appear only once. Germline assignment: CDR1 LNHDA and CDR2 SQIVND (reference sequence). The CDR3 runs 14 residues. Germline trimming cut 3 bases from V and 2 bases from J; bases unmatched to any gene: 4. The study's findings and limits: At baseline, clonality was higher than in age-matched healthy donors and correlated with CD8+ counts. Patients with sustained remission and those progressing were sampled at differing times.

The sequenced sample was PBMCs, obtained after 12 months of ibrutinib treatment. The receptor comes from a human donor with chronic lymphocytic leukemia. The chain joins TRBV19 to TRBJ2-7; 7 nucleotides agree with TRBD1. The CDR3 is CASSMGDRPYEQYF. The CDR3 coding sequence is TGTGCCAGTAGTATGGGGGACAGACCCTACGAGCAGTACTTC.